These 26 T cell receptor beta chains share one sample of origin, sequenced in a study of T cell responses to AZD1222 COVID-19 vaccine. TCRdb's copy holds only in-frame clones and misses some; the assay was immunoSEQ multiplex PCR. The repertoire holds roughly 120,000 clones, with roughly 91% as singletons. The source was peripheral blood, collected 28 days after the second AZD1222 dose. The receptors come from an adult who received the AZD1222 COVID-19 vaccine.

The chain employs TRBV5-1 and TRBJ1-3, with TRBD1 matching 7 bases. The CDR3 sequence is 16 residues long. Germline lookup yields CDR1 SGHRS and CDR2 YFSETQ. The J segment lost 3 bases and the V segment lost 1 base, leaving 7 bases of the junction unmatched. CDR3 nucleotides: TGCGCCAGCAGCTTGACTACAGGGGCTGGTGGAAACACCATATATTTT. It specifies CASSLTTGAGGNTIYF.

J is TRBJ1-5 and V is TRBV11-2; D perhaps matches TRBD1 (6 bases). With 6 bases removed from V and 5 bases from J, the gap between germline ends came to 11 bases. The CDR3 loop spans 13 amino acids. Looked up from germline, CDR1 is SGHAT and CDR2 is FQNNGV. CDR3 sequence: CASRKQGDQPQHF. The CDR3 DNA is TGTGCCAGCAGAAAACAGGGAGATCAGCCCCAGCATTTT. Variable domain in full (rest from reference TRBV11-2 and TRBJ1-5): EAGVAQSPRYKIIEKRQSVAFWCNPISGHATLYWYQQILGQGPKLLIQFQNNGVVDDSQLPKDRFSAERLKGVDSTLKIQPAKLEDSAVYLCASRKQGDQPQHFGDGTRLSIL.

V gene TRBV7-2 combines with J gene TRBJ1-2; 7 nucleotides agree with TRBD1. The CDR3 extends over 14 amino acids. Per the germline V gene, CDR1 is SGHTA and CDR2 is FQGNSA. Trimming at V came to 1 base and at J to 10 bases, leaving 9 bases not matched to a gene. The CDR3 is CASSLDFRTGFYTF. The CDR3 region has the DNA TGTGCCAGCAGCTTAGACTTTCGGACAGGATTCTACACCTTC.

The chain has TRBV5-1 and TRBJ2-2; unclear D gene. V was trimmed by 0 bases and J by 9 bases, leaving 15 bases between them. Germline CDR1 is SGHRS and CDR2 is YFSETQ. The length of the CDR3 is 15 residues. CDR3 amino acids: CASSLAGKGAWELFF. The CDR3 DNA is TGCGCCAGCAGCTTGGCTGGGAAAGGTGCCTGGGAGCTGTTTTTT.

The genes are TRBV6-5 and TRBJ2-7; 9 bases line up with TRBD1. Losses at the gene ends were 7 bases for V and 5 bases for J; bases not matched to a gene: 9. This CDR3 has 14 residues. Germline CDR1 is MNHEY and CDR2 is SVGAGI. This CDR3 reads CASTLRTGAHEQYF. The CDR3 DNA sequence: TGTGCCAGCACACTAAGGACAGGGGCCCACGAGCAGTACTTC.

J is TRBJ2-1 and V is TRBV7-3, with D perhaps TRBD2 (6 bases). V lost 1 base and J lost 3, with 19 bases in between. Germline assignment: CDR1 SGHTA and CDR2 FQGTGA. The CDR3 covers 18 residues. CDR3 in amino acids: CASSLNPPTSRIYNEQFF. CDR3 nucleotides: TGTGCCAGCAGCTTAAATCCCCCCACTAGCAGAATCTACAATGAGCAGTTCTTC.

This clone was seen just once. The chain uses TRBV2 and TRBJ1-2; 10 bases match TRBD1. Unmatched junction bases numbered 11, after V lost 5 bases and J lost 8 bases. Looked up from germline, CDR1 is SNHLY and CDR2 is FYNNEI. This CDR3 is 15 amino acids long. CDR3 nucleotides: TGTGCCAGCAGTAGATACGGGACAGGGGAATGGGGCTACACCTTC. This sequence encodes CASSRYGTGEWGYTF.

The sample holds one count of this clone. The gene calls are TRBV30 and TRBJ2-3; 7 bases fit TRBD2. Losses at the gene ends were 4 bases for V and 2 bases for J; bases not matched to a gene: 12. The germline CDR1 and CDR2 sequences are GTSNPN and SVGIG (reference sequence). This CDR3 spans 16 amino acids. CDR3 sequence (DNA): TGTGCCTGGAACGCGCGGGGGTCCCCCTTCACAGATACGCAGTATTTT. Translation gives CAWNARGSPFTDTQYF. The complete variable domain, with remaining parts taken from reference TRBV30 and TRBJ2-3, reads SQTIHQWPATLVQPVGSPLSLECTVEGTSNPNLYWYRQAAGRGLQLLFYSVGIGQISSEVPQNLSASRPQDRQFILSSKKLLLSDSGFYLCAWNARGSPFTDTQYFGPGTRLTVL.

The V gene is TRBV3-1 (or the pseudogene TRBV3-2), the J gene TRBJ2-1; tentatively, D is TRBD1 (7 bases). From germline, CDR1 is LGHDT and CDR2 YNNKEL (reference sequence). Trimming removed 5 bases from V and 7 bases from J, with 21 bases in between. The CDR3 extends over 16 amino acids. CDR3 loop: CASSFGSPGGRNEQFF. For the CDR3, the DNA is TGTGCCAGCAGCTTCGGGTCGCCAGGGGGGAGGAATGAGCAGTTCTTC.

J is TRBJ1-1 and V is TRBV10-3; D unresolved. V dropped 7 bases and J dropped 0 bases, with 12 bases sitting between them. The CDR3 sequence is 14 residues long. Germline lookup yields CDR1 ENHRY and CDR2 SYGVKD. The CDR3 protein is CAIKSGAMNTEAFF. CDR3 coding DNA: TGTGCCATCAAGTCCGGTGCTATGAACACTGAAGCTTTCTTT.

This clone was counted a single time. The chain combines TRBV6-6 with TRBJ1-6; possible D gene TRBD1, 6 bases. The V end was cut by 8 bases, the J end by 3 bases, with 8 bases between. The CDR3 has 13 amino acids. CDR1 and CDR2 from the germline V gene are MNHNY and SVGAGI (reference sequence). CDR3 in DNA: TGTGCCAGCGGACAGATCTATAATTCACCCCTCCACTTT. Translating it yields CASGQIYNSPLHF.

V usage is TRBV4-2 and J usage is TRBJ1-2; TRBD1 agrees at 9 bases. There are 16 residues in the CDR3. The V segment lost 4 bases and the J segment 6 bases; nucleotides outside the gene matches: 12. Germline CDR1 LGHNA, CDR2 YNFKEQ. The CDR3 loop reads CASSPAVTGGIDGYTF. In DNA, the CDR3 is TGTGCCAGCAGCCCCGCCGTAACAGGGGGCATCGATGGCTACACCTTC.

J is TRBJ2-5 and V is TRBV7-2, with 7 nucleotides matching TRBD1. This CDR3 has 14 amino acids. The V gene end was trimmed by 4 bases and the J gene end by 1 base; junction bases not matched to a gene: 3. The germline CDR1 and CDR2 sequences are SGHTA and FQGNSA. The chain's CDR3 is CASSSTGPQETQYF. CDR3 nucleotide sequence: TGTGCCAGCAGCTCGACAGGGCCCCAAGAGACCCAGTACTTC.

In this sample, this clone turned up once. The chain is built from TRBV19 and TRBJ2-4; no reliable D call. CDR1 and CDR2 (germline): LNHDA, SQIVND (reference sequence). The V end lost 5 bases, the J end lost 0 bases, and 14 bases lay between the germline ends. This CDR3 has 16 residues. The CDR3 DNA is TGTGCCAGTAGTCCTAAGAGCTCGTTAGCCAAAAACATTCAGTACTTC. Its protein is CASSPKSSLAKNIQYF.

The chain employs TRBV6-5 and TRBJ2-6; D is uncertain. The germline V and J ends were trimmed by 2 bases and 12 bases, with 8 bases remaining between them. The CDR3 contains 12 residues. The germline CDR1 and CDR2 sequences are MNHEY and SVGAGI. The CDR3 region is CASSYNFRVLTF. The CDR3 DNA follows: TGTGCCAGCAGTTACAACTTCCGCGTCCTGACTTTC.

The chain combines TRBV7-2 with TRBJ2-1; D is undetermined. Germline CDR1 reads SGHTA; CDR2 reads FQGNSA. The CDR3 covers 16 residues. V was pared by 1 base and J by 5 bases, with 15 bases between. The CDR3, as DNA: TGTGCCAGCAGCTTAGATGTAGGTCTAGGTGACAATGAGCAGTTCTTC. Translated, it gives CASSLDVGLGDNEQFF.

The rearrangement joins TRBV28 to TRBJ2-1, with D hard to call. The V gene's germline CDR1 is MDHEN and CDR2 SYDVKM. Trimming left V 5 bases short and J 12 bases short, with 29 bases between. The CDR3 length is 17 residues. DNA of the CDR3: TGTGCCAGCAGTCCATCCCAAGTGGTCGCCCCTACTTTGGGGCAGTTCTTC. It translates to CASSPSQVVAPTLGQFF.

The V gene is TRBV7-3, the J gene TRBJ2-3; TRBD1 matches at 7 bases. The germline V gene encodes CDR1 SGHTA and CDR2 FQGTGA. V trimming: 5 bases; J trimming: 6 bases; junction bases outside the gene matches: 11. The CDR3 has 15 residues. The CDR3 region is CASSATGVVRDTQYF. The CDR3 nucleotides are TGTGCCAGCAGCGCTACAGGGGTGGTACGGGATACGCAGTATTTT.

The chain joins TRBV5-1 to TRBJ2-2; TRBD1 might be the D (5 bases). Germline-derived CDR1 and CDR2 are SGHRS and YFSETQ. Deletions cut 4 bases from V and 5 bases from J, with 12 bases between. This CDR3 is 14 amino acids long. CDR3 protein: CASSQGEKTGELFF. CDR3 nucleotides: TGCGCCAGCAGCCAGGGTGAAAAAACCGGGGAGCTGTTTTTT.

This rearrangement joins TRBV11-3 to TRBJ1-3; TRBD1 might be the D (6 bases). Trimming cost V 2 bases and J 4 bases, with 12 bases left between them. This CDR3 comprises 15 residues. The germline gives CDR1 SGHNT, CDR2 YENEEA. The CDR3 reads CASSLIGGNGNTIYF. In DNA form, the CDR3 reads TGTGCCAGCAGCTTAATTGGGGGCAACGGAAACACCATATATTTT.

V is TRBV19 and J is TRBJ1-6; D is perhaps TRBD1 (5 bases). Trimming took 6 bases from V and 8 from J, leaving 14 bases between them. The CDR3 has 14 amino acids. CDR1 and CDR2 from the germline V gene are LNHDA and SQIVND (reference sequence). CDR3 in amino acids: CASSLGDSYSPLHF. CDR3 DNA: TGTGCCAGTAGCCTCGGCGACAGTTATTCACCCCTCCACTTT. Filled out from reference TRBV19 and TRBJ1-6, the complete variable domain reads DGGITQSPKYLFRKEGQNVTLSCEQNLNHDAMYWYRQDPGQGLRLIYYSQIVNDFQKGDIAEGYSVSREKKESFPLTVTSAQKNPTAFYLCASSLGDSYSPLHFGNGTRLTVT.

The chain employs TRBV19 and TRBJ2-3, with 7 nucleotides matching TRBD2. The germline CDR1 and CDR2 sequences are LNHDA and SQIVND (reference sequence). Trimming cost V 3 bases and J 0 bases; bases outside gene matches: 0. The CDR3 runs 14 residues. CDR3 DNA sequence: TGTGCCAGTAGTATCGGGGGGAGCACAGATACGCAGTATTTT. This encodes CASSIGGSTDTQYF.

The chain uses TRBV7-2 and TRBJ2-7, with D uncertain. CDR3 size: 13 residues. CDR1 is SGHTA and CDR2 is FQGNSA in the germline V gene. V dropped 2 bases and J dropped 3 bases, with 8 bases sitting between them. In DNA form, the CDR3 reads TGTGCCAGCAGCTTATGGCTAATCTACGAGCAGTACTTC. Amino acids: CASSLWLIYEQYF.

The V call is TRBV7-9, the J call TRBJ1-1; D is unresolved. The germline V and J ends were trimmed by 3 bases and 4 bases, with 9 bases remaining between them. CDR1 SEHNR and CDR2 FQNEAQ come from the germline V gene (reference sequence). This CDR3 spans 13 amino acids. The CDR3 is CASSFTDSTEAFF. As DNA, the CDR3 is TGTGCCAGCAGCTTCACAGACTCCACTGAAGCTTTCTTT.

The V call is TRBV2, the J call TRBJ1-2; D ambiguous. V was cut by 5 bases and J by 8 bases, with 9 bases left in between. Germline V gene data show CDR1 as SNHLY and CDR2 as FYNNEI. The CDR3 consists of 11 residues. CDR3 sequence (DNA): TGTGCCAGCAGTAACCTATCGGGCTACACCTTC. Translation: CASSNLSGYTF.

The gene calls are TRBV6-5 and TRBJ2-5; D is unclear. This CDR3 has 14 residues. Looked up from germline, CDR1 is MNHEY and CDR2 is SVGAGI. Deletions cut 6 bases from V and 3 bases from J, with 14 bases between. CDR3: CASSPQPTEETQYF. The CDR3 DNA sequence: TGTGCCAGCAGCCCGCAACCAACGGAAGAGACCCAGTACTTC.